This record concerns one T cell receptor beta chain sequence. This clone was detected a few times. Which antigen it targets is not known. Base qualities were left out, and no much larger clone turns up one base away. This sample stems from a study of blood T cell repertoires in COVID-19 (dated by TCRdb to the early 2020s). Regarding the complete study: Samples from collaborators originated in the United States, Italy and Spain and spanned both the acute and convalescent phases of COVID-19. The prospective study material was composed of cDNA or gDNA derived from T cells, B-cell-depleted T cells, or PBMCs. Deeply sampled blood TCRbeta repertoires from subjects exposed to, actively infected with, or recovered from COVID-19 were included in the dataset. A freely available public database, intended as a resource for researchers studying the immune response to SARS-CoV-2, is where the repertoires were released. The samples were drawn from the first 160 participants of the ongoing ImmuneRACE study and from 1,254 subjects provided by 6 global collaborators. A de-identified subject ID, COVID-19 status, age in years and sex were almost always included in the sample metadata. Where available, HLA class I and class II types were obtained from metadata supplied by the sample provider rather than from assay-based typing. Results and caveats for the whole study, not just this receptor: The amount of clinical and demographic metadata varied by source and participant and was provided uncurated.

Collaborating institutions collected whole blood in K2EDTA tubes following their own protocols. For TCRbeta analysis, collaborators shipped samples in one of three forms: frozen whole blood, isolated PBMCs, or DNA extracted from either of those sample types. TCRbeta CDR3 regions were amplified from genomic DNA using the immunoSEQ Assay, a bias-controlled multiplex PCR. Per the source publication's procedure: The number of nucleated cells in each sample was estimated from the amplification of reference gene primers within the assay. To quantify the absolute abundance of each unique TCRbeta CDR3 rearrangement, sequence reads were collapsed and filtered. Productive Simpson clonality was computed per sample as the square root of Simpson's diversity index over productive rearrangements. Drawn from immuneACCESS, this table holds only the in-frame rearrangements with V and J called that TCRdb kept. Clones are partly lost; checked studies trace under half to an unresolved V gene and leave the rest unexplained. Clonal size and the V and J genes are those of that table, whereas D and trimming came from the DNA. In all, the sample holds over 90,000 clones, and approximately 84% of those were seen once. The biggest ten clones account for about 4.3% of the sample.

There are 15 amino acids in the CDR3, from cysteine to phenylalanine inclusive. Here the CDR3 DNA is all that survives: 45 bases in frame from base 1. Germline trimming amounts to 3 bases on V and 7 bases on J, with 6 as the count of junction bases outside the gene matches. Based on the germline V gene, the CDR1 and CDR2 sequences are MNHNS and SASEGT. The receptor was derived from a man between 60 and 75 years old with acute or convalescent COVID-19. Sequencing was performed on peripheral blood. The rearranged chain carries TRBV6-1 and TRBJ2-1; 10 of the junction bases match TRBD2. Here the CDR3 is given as CASSDLLAGENEQFF. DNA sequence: TGTGCCAGCAGTGACCTTCTAGCGGGAGAGAATGAGCAGTTCTTC.